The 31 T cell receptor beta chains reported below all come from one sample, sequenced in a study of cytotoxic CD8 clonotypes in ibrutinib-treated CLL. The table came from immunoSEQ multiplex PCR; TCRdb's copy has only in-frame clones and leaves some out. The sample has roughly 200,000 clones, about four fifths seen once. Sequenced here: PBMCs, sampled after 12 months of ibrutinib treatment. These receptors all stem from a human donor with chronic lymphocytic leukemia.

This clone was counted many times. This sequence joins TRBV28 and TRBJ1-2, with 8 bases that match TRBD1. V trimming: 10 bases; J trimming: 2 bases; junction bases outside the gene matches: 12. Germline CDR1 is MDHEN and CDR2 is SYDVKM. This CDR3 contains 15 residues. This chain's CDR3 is CATAIGTGRNYGYTF. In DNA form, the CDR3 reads TGTGCCACCGCCATCGGGACAGGCCGAAACTATGGCTACACCTTC.

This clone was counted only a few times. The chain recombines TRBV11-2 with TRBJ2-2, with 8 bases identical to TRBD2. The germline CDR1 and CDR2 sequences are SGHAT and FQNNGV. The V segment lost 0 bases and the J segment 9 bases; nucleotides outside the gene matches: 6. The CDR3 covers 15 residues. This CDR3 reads CASSLDVAGGRELFF. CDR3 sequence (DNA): TGTGCCAGCAGCTTAGACGTGGCGGGAGGCCGGGAGCTGTTTTTT.

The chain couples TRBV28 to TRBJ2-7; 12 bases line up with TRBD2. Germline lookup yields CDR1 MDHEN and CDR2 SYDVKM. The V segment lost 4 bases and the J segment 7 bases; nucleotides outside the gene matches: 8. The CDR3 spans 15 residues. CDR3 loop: CASSSLAGGSHEQYF. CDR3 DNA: TGTGCCAGCAGTTCCCTAGCGGGGGGGTCTCATGAGCAGTACTTC.

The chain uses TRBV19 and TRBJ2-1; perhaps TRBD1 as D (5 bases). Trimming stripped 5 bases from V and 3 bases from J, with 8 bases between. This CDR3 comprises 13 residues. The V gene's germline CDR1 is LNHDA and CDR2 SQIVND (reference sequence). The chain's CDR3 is CASSFGHYNEQFF. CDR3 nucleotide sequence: TGTGCCAGTAGTTTCGGACACTACAATGAGCAGTTCTTC. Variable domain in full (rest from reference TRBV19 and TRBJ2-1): DGGITQSPKYLFRKEGQNVTLSCEQNLNHDAMYWYRQDPGQGLRLIYYSQIVNDFQKGDIAEGYSVSREKKESFPLTVTSAQKNPTAFYLCASSFGHYNEQFFGPGTRLTVL.

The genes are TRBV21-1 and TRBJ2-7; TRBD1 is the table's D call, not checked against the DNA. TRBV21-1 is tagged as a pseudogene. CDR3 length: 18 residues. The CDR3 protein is CASSKICQGDFDSYEQYF. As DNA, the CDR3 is TGTGCCAGCAGCAAAATTTGCCAGGGGGACTTTGATTCCTACGAGCAGTACTTC.

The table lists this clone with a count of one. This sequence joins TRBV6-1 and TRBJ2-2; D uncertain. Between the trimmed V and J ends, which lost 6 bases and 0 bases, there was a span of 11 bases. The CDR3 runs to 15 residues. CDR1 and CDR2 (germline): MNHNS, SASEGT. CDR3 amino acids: CASSSRDANTGELFF. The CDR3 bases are TGTGCCAGCAGCAGCAGAGACGCGAACACCGGGGAGCTGTTTTTT.

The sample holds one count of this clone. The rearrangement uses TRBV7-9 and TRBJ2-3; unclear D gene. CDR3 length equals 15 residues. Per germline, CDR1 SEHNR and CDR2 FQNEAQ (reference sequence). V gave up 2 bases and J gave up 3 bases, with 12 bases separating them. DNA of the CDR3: TGTGCCAGCAGCTTAAGTGGCCTTCATACAGATACGCAGTATTTT. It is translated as CASSLSGLHTDTQYF.

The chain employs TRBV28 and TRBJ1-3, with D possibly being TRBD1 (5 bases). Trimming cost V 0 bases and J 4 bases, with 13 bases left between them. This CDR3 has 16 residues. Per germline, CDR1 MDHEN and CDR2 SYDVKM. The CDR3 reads CASSLWVQGAGNTIYF. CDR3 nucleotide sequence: TGTGCCAGCAGTTTATGGGTCCAAGGGGCCGGAAACACCATATATTTT. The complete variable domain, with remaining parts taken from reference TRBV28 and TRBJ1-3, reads DVKVTQSSRYLVKRTGEKVFLECVQDMDHENMFWYRQDPGLGLRLIYFSYDVKMKEKGDIPEGYSVSREKKERFSLILESASTNQTSMYLCASSLWVQGAGNTIYFGEGSWLTVV.

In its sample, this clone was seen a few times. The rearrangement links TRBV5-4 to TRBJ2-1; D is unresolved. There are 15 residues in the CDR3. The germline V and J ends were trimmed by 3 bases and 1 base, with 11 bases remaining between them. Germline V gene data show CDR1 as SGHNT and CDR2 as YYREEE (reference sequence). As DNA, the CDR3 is TGTGCCAGCAGCTGGATCGTATCGTCCTACAATGAGCAGTTCTTC. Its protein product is CASSWIVSSYNEQFF.

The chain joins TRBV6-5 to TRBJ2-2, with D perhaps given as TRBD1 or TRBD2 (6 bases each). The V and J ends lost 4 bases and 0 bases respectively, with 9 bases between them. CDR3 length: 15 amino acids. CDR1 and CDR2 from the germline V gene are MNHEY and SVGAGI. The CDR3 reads CASSWRDTNTGELFF. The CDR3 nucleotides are TGTGCCAGCAGTTGGAGGGACACGAACACCGGGGAGCTGTTTTTT.

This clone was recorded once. The CDR3 here is CATSSRAGTYNEQFF. The CDR3 DNA follows: TGTGCCACCAGCAGTCGAGCGGGGACTTACAATGAGCAGTTCTTC. The rearrangement joins TRBV15 to TRBJ2-1; 7 bases align to TRBD2. Germline CDR1 and CDR2: LNHNV and YYDKDF (reference sequence). CDR3 length: 15 amino acids. The V segment lost 3 bases and the J segment 4 bases; nucleotides outside the gene matches: 6.

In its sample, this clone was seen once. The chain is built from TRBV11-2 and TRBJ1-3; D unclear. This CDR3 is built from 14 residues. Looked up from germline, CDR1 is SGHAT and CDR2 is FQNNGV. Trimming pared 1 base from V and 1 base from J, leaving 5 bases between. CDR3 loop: CASSLGISGNTIYF. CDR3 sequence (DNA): TGTGCCAGCAGCTTAGGGATATCTGGAAACACCATATATTTT.

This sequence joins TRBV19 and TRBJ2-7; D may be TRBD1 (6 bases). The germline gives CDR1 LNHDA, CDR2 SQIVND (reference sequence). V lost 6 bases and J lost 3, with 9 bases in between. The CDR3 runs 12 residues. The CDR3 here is CASRGHHYEQYF. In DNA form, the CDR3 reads TGTGCCAGTAGGGGACACCACTACGAGCAGTACTTC.

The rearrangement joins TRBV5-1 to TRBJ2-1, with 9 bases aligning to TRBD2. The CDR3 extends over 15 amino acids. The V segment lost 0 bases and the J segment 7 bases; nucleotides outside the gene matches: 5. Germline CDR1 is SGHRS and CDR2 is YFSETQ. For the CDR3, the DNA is TGCGCCAGCAGCTTGGGGACTAGCGAGTGGAATGAGCAGTTCTTC. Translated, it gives CASSLGTSEWNEQFF.

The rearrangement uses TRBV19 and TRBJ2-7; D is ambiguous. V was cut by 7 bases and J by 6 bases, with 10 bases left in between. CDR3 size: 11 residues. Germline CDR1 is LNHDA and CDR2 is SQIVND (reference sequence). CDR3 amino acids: CASTSVGEQYF. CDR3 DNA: TGTGCCAGTACCTCCGTTGGCGAGCAGTACTTC.

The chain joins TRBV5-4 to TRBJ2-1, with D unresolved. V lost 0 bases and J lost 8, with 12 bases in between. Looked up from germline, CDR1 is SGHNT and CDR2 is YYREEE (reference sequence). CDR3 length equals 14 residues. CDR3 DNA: TGTGCCAGCAGCTTGGTACTTTCGGCGCATGAGCAGTTCTTC. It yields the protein CASSLVLSAHEQFF.

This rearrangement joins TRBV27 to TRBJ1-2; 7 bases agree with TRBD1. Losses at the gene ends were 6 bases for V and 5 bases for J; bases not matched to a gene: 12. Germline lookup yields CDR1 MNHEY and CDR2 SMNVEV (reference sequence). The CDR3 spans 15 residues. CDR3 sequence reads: CASSWTGYTLYGYTF. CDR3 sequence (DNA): TGTGCCAGCAGCTGGACAGGCTATACACTTTATGGCTACACCTTC.

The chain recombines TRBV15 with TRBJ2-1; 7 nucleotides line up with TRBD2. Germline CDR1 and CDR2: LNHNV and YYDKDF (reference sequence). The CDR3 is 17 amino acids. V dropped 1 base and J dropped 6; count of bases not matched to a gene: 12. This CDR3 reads CATSRGPSSGTANEQFF. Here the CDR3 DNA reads TGTGCCACCAGCAGAGGTCCCTCTAGCGGCACAGCCAATGAGCAGTTCTTC.

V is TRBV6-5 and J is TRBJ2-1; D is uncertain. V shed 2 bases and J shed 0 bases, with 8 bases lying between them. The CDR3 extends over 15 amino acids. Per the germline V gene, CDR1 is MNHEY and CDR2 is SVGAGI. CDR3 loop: CASSYTPFSYNEQFF. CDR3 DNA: TGTGCCAGCAGTTACACACCGTTCTCCTACAATGAGCAGTTCTTC.

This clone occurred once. DNA of the CDR3: TGTGCCACCAGCAGAGGACTAGCGGGAGATGAGCAGTTCTTC. Translating gives CATSRGLAGDEQFF. The gene calls are TRBV15 and TRBJ2-1, with 12 bases aligning to TRBD2. The V gene end was trimmed by 1 base and the J gene end by 8 bases; junction bases not matched to a gene: 0. Germline lookup yields CDR1 LNHNV and CDR2 YYDKDF (reference sequence). The CDR3 is made up of 14 amino acids.

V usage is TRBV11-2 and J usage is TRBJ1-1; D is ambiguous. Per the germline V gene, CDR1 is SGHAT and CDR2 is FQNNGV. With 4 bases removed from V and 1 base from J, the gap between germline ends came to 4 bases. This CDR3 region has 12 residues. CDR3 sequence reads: CASSWGNTEAFF. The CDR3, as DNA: TGTGCCAGCAGCTGGGGGAACACTGAAGCTTTCTTT.

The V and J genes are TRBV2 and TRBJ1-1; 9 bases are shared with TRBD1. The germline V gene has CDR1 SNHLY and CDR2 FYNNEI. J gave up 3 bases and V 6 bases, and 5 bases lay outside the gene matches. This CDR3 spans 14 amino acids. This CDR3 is CASSIQGAYTEAFF. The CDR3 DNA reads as TGTGCCAGCAGCATACAGGGGGCGTACACTGAAGCTTTCTTT. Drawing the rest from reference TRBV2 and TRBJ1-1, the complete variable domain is EPEVTQTPSHQVTQMGQEVILRCVPISNHLYFYWYRQILGQKVEFLVSFYNNEISEKSEIFDDQFSVERPDGSNFTLKIRSTKLEDSAMYFCASSIQGAYTEAFFGQGTRLTVV.

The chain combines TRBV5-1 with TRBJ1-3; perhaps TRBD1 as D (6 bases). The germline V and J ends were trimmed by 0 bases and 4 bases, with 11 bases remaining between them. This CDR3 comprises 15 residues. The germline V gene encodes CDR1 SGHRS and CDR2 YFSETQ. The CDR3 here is CASSLGTESGNTIYF. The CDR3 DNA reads TGCGCCAGCAGCTTGGGGACAGAGTCCGGAAACACCATATATTTT.

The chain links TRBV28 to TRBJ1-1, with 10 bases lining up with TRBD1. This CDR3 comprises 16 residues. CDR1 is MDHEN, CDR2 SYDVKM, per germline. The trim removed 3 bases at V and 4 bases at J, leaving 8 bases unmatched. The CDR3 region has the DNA TGTGCCAGCAGTTTTGCCGGACAGGGGGAAGGCACTGAAGCTTTCTTT. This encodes CASSFAGQGEGTEAFF. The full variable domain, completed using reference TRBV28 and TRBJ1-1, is DVKVTQSSRYLVKRTGEKVFLECVQDMDHENMFWYRQDPGLGLRLIYFSYDVKMKEKGDIPEGYSVSREKKERFSLILESASTNQTSMYLCASSFAGQGEGTEAFFGQGTRLTVV.

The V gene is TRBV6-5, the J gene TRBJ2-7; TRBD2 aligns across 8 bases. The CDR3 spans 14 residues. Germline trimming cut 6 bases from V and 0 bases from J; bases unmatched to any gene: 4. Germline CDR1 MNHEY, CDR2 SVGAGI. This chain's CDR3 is CASSNSGVSYEQYF. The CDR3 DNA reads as TGTGCCAGCAGCAATAGCGGGGTCTCCTACGAGCAGTACTTC.

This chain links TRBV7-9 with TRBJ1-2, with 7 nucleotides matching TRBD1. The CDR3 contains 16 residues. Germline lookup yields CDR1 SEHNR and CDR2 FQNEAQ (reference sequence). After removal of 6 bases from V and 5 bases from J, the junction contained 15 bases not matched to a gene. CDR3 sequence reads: CASRPRWGDRSYGYTF. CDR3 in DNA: TGTGCCAGCAGGCCGCGTTGGGGGGACAGAAGTTATGGCTACACCTTC.

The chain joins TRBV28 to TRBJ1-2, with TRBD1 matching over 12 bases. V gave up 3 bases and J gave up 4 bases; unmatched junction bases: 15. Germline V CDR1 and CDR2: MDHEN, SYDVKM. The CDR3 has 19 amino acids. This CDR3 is CASSLEGQGALPIGYGYTF. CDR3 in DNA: TGTGCCAGCAGTTTGGAGGGACAGGGGGCGCTCCCGATCGGCTATGGCTACACCTTC.

This chain's CDR3 is CASSLRGSVSYNEQFF. In nucleotides, the CDR3 is TGTGCCAGCTCCCTCCGAGGGAGTGTGTCCTACAATGAGCAGTTCTTC. The J gene is TRBJ2-1, the V gene TRBV9; a possible D gene is TRBD2 (5 bases). The V end was cut by 7 bases, the J end by 1 base, with 18 bases between. The CDR3 has 16 amino acids. Germline V CDR1 and CDR2: SGDLS, YYNGEE.

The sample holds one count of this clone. Here the CDR3 DNA reads TGTGCCAGCAGCCCTGGGAACGAAAAACTGTTTTTT. It codes for CASSPGNEKLFF. The chain couples TRBV7-8 to TRBJ1-4, with D unclear. The CDR3 is 12 residues long. The V gene lost 5 bases and the J gene lost 8 bases, with 9 bases spanning the gap. The germline V gene encodes CDR1 SGHVS and CDR2 FQNEAQ.

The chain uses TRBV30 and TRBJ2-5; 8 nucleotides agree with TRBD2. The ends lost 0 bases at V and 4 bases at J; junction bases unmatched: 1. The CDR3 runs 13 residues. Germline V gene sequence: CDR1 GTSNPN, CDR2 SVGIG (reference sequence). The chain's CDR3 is CAWSVGTRETQYF. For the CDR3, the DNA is TGTGCCTGGAGTGTAGGGACTAGAGAGACCCAGTACTTC.

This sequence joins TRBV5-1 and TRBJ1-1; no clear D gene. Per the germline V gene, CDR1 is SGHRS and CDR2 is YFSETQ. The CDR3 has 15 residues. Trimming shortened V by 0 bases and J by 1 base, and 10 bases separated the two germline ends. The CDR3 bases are TGCGCCAGCAGCTTGGAAGGCAGACCGAACACTGAAGCTTTCTTT. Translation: CASSLEGRPNTEAFF.